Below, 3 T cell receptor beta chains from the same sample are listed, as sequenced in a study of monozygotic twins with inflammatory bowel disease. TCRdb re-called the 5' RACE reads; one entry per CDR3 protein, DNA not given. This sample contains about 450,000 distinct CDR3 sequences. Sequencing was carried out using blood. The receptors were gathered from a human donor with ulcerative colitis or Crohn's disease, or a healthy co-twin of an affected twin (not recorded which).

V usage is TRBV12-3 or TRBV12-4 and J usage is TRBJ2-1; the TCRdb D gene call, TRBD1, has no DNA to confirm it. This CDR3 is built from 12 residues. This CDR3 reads CASSPPGNEQFF.

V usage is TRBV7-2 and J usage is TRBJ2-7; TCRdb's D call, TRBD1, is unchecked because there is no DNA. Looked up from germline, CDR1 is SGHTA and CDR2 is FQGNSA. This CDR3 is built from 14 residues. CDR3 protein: CASSLRQGGMEQYF.

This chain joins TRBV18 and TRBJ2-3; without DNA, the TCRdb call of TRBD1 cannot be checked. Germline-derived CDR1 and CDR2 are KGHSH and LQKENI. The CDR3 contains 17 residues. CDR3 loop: CASSPGSAGSRTDTQYF.